This entry lists 19 T cell receptor beta chains sequenced from one sample in a study of Ad26.COV2.S vaccination and SARS-CoV-2 variants. Some clones are missing from TCRdb's copy, which holds only in-frame ones; the method was immunoSEQ multiplex PCR. The sample shows some 520,000 clones, roughly 87% of them seen only once. The sample's treatment: some 19 received Ad26.COV2.S at low or high dose, single or two shots; roughly 5 received placebo; per-sample allocation not given. Day 63 after the first vaccine or placebo injection was the time point for sampling. The starting material was peripheral blood, obtained in a trial of Ad26.COV2.S vaccine versus placebo. The receptors stem from a person between 18 and 65 years old who received the Ad26.COV2.S COVID-19 vaccine or a placebo.

The chain couples TRBV21-1 to TRBJ2-7. TRBV21-1 is reported as a pseudogene. This CDR3 contains 20 residues. The CDR3 reads CASSKTLVGPPARSIYEQYF. CDR3 in DNA: TGTGCCAGCAGCAAAACCCTGGTCGGGCCCCCGGCTAGGTCTATCTACGAGCAGTACTTC.

Details on this clone: Its ends do not fully match the called genes, so a read error is possible. This chain links TRBV2 with TRBJ1-2; 9 bases align to TRBD1. CDR3 length: 15 amino acids. Looked up from germline, CDR1 is SNHLY and CDR2 is FYNNEI. The CDR3 DNA sequence: TGTGCCAGCAGCGAAGACAGGGGGGCACACGATGGCTACACCTTC. The encoded protein is CASSEDRGAHDGYTF.

The chain is built from TRBV7-7 and TRBJ2-7; 14 nucleotides match TRBD2. Losses at the gene ends were 5 bases for V and 5 bases for J; bases not matched to a gene: 5. The CDR3 totals 15 residues. Germline V gene data show CDR1 as SSHAT and CDR2 as FNYEAQ (reference sequence). CDR3 sequence (DNA): TGTGCCAGCAGCCCGGGACTAGCGGGAGTTGACGAGCAGTACTTC. Translating gives CASSPGLAGVDEQYF.

The chain employs TRBV7-3 and TRBJ1-5, with 10 bases that match TRBD1. After removal of 5 bases from V and 4 bases from J, the junction contained 2 bases not matched to a gene. The CDR3 contains 14 residues. CDR1 and CDR2 (germline): SGHTA, FQGTGA. The CDR3, as DNA: TGTGCCAGCAGCCTGGGACAGGGGAATCAGCCCCAGCATTTT. Translation: CASSLGQGNQPQHF.

The rearrangement uses TRBV12-3 or TRBV12-4 and TRBJ2-5; no clear D gene. The CDR3 contains 12 residues. V was cut by 1 base and J by 4 bases, with 4 bases left in between. CDR3 bases: TGTGCCAGCAGTTTAGATAGAGAGACCCAGTACTTC. This sequence encodes CASSLDRETQYF.

The genes are TRBV2 and TRBJ2-1; 8 nucleotides line up with TRBD1. The germline V gene encodes CDR1 SNHLY and CDR2 FYNNEI. This CDR3 has 15 amino acids. The V segment lost 0 bases and the J segment 8 bases; nucleotides outside the gene matches: 6. The CDR3 DNA sequence: TGTGCCAGCAGTGAAGCCCGGGACAGGCCCTATGAGCAGTTCTTC. Translating it yields CASSEARDRPYEQFF.

The V and J genes are TRBV28 and TRBJ1-2; D is undetermined. Trimming removed 2 bases from V and 1 base from J, with 11 bases in between. The CDR3 totals 15 residues. Germline-derived CDR1 and CDR2 are MDHEN and SYDVKM. DNA for the CDR3: TGTGCCAGCAGTTTAAGGCGACTGAGTAACTATGGCTACACCTTC. This sequence encodes CASSLRRLSNYGYTF.

This clone occurred many times. The V call is TRBV9, the J call TRBJ2-2; no clear D. V was shortened by 0 bases and J by 0 bases, with 18 bases between the two germline ends. The CDR3 loop spans 19 amino acids. Germline V gene lookup returns CDR1 SGDLS and CDR2 YYNGEE. CDR3 amino acids: CASSVVRGGLTPNTGELFF. CDR3 nucleotides: TGTGCCAGCAGCGTAGTCCGCGGCGGCCTGACTCCGAACACCGGGGAGCTGTTTTTT.

The V and J genes are TRBV19 and TRBJ1-2; tentatively, D is TRBD1 (5 bases). The CDR3 is 15 residues long. Germline V gives CDR1 LNHDA, CDR2 SQIVND (reference sequence). Trimming removed 4 bases at V and 3 bases at J, with 15 bases between. The CDR3 DNA sequence: TGTGCCAGTAGTACATCGGGACGGGACTACTATGGCTACACCTTC. Translating it yields CASSTSGRDYYGYTF.

Remarks on this clone: Other nucleotide sequences in the sample specify the same CDR3. The chain couples TRBV7-2 to TRBJ2-7; D is ambiguous. From germline, CDR1 is SGHTA and CDR2 FQGNSA. CDR3 length: 13 residues. V lost 1 base and J lost 3, with 7 bases in between. CDR3: CASSLEVGYEQYF. The CDR3 region has the DNA TGTGCCAGCAGCTTAGAAGTGGGCTACGAGCAGTACTTC.

This chain links TRBV7-2 with TRBJ1-3, with D perhaps matching TRBD1 (6 bases). The CDR3 has 16 residues. The V gene lost 4 bases and the J gene lost 6 bases, with 19 bases spanning the gap. Germline-derived CDR1 and CDR2 are SGHTA and FQGNSA. CDR3 loop: CASSSSVGGPVNTIYF. The CDR3, as DNA: TGTGCCAGCAGCTCCTCAGTGGGGGGCCCGGTAAACACCATATATTTT.

CDR3 bases: TGCGCCAGCAGCCGATCGGGGGGCGTTGCCCACGAGCAGTACTTC. As protein: CASSRSGGVAHEQYF. This chain links TRBV4-3 with TRBJ2-7; tentatively, D is TRBD2 (7 bases). V lost 4 bases and J 5 bases, leaving 18 bases between the germline ends. This CDR3 has 15 residues. Germline CDR1 is LGHNA and CDR2 is YSLEER.

The chain carries TRBV7-6 and TRBJ2-2; the D gene is possibly TRBD1 (6 bases). The CDR3 contains 16 residues. V was cut by 5 bases and J by 2 bases, with 15 bases left in between. Germline CDR1 reads SGHVS; CDR2 reads FNYEAQ. Here the CDR3 DNA reads TGTGCCAGCAGCCAACCCACAGGGTATAACACCGGGGAGCTGTTTTTT. This gives the protein CASSQPTGYNTGELFF.

The chain links TRBV7-2 to TRBJ1-1; 7 bases align to TRBD1. Germline V gene sequence: CDR1 SGHTA, CDR2 FQGNSA. Unmatched junction bases numbered 14, after V lost 6 bases and J lost 7 bases. The CDR3 is 15 residues long. For the CDR3, the DNA is TGTGCCAGCAGTTCTCTCCCTCCGGGACAGAGTGAAGCTTTCTTT. Residues: CASSSLPPGQSEAFF.

The chain has TRBV5-1 and TRBJ1-2; 11 positions agree with TRBD1. The germline V gene has CDR1 SGHRS and CDR2 YFSETQ. The ends lost 0 bases at V and 1 base at J; junction bases unmatched: 8. This CDR3 has 18 amino acids. The CDR3 here is CASSLGWTGGANNYGYTF. Written as DNA, the CDR3 is TGCGCCAGCAGCTTGGGGTGGACAGGGGGCGCGAATAACTATGGCTACACCTTC. The full variable domain, completed using reference TRBV5-1 and TRBJ1-2, is KAGVTQTPRYLIKTRGQQVTLSCSPISGHRSVSWYQQTPGQGLQFLFEYFSETQRNKGNFPGRFSGRQFSNSRSEMNVSTLELGDSALYLCASSLGWTGGANNYGYTFGSGTRLTVV.

J is TRBJ2-3 and V is TRBV27; TRBD2 is a possible D gene (5 bases). The CDR3 has 16 residues. Germline values: CDR1 MNHEY, CDR2 SMNVEV (reference sequence). Trimming pared 7 bases from V and 7 bases from J, leaving 24 bases between. In nucleotides, the CDR3 is TGTGCCAGCAAAAAACCCATAGGAGCGGCCGCAAATACGCAGTATTTT. Translating it yields CASKKPIGAAANTQYF.

This chain joins TRBV7-2 and TRBJ2-2; D is uncertain. From germline, CDR1 is SGHTA and CDR2 FQGNSA. The CDR3 consists of 13 residues. V lost 6 bases and J lost 4, with 9 bases in between. CDR3 sequence: CASREQTTGELFF. In DNA, the CDR3 is TGTGCCAGCAGAGAACAAACCACCGGGGAGCTGTTTTTT.

V usage is TRBV5-4 and J usage is TRBJ2-1; D is unresolved. Germline CDR1 reads SGHNT; CDR2 reads YYREEE (reference sequence). The CDR3 extends over 14 amino acids. V was trimmed by 4 bases and J by 6 bases, leaving 14 bases between them. The CDR3 DNA sequence: TGTGCCAGCAGCACGAGACTCCTCCCCAATGAGCAGTTCTTC. It is translated as CASSTRLLPNEQFF.

The chain combines TRBV5-6 with TRBJ1-1; TRBD1 matches at 7 bases. The germline gives CDR1 SGHDT, CDR2 YYEEEE. The CDR3 spans 15 residues. V lost 0 bases, J lost 1 base, and 3 bases stayed unmatched. CDR3 coding DNA: TGTGCCAGCAGCTTGGTGACAGGGTGGAACACTGAAGCTTTCTTT. It yields the protein CASSLVTGWNTEAFF.